The entry below describes one T cell receptor (beta chain). This clonotype has just one count. This receptor's antigen is unknown. Germline and junction disagree at one end, which may indicate a read error. From the cysteine up to the phenylalanine, the CDR3 has a length of 13 residues. The entry retains the CDR3 DNA only, 39 bases that are in frame from base 1. Based on the germline V gene (reference sequence), the CDR1 and CDR2 sequences are SEHNR and FQNEAQ. The sample originates from a study of T cells in Graves' hyperthyroidism and ophthalmopathy (dated by TCRdb to between 2017 and 2020). As for the study more broadly: Peripheral blood was collected at initial diagnosis, before any treatment. Following sampling, methimazole starting at 30 mg daily was given to hyperthyroidism patients, and high-dose intravenous methylprednisolone was given to ophthalmopathy patients. Prospective prediction of ophthalmopathy was tested in an independent validation cohort of 18 to 20 hyperthyroidism patients and 15 to 17 patients who later progressed to ophthalmopathy. The paper reports TCR Vbeta CDR3 sequencing of roughly 140 peripheral blood samples: around 41 ophthalmopathy, fewer than 80 hyperthyroidism and around 17 progressor patients. The roughly 100 discovery patients were randomly split 7:3 into training and test sets. The study also compared thyroid tissue and blood T-cell repertoires from a handful of Graves' hyperthyroidism patients. A discovery cohort of roughly 96 patients, approximately 44 with Graves' ophthalmopathy and about 58 with stable Graves' hyperthyroidism, was used to find distinguishing TCR V-J signatures. Study-wide findings and limitations: Sample size was not statistically predetermined, and investigators were not blinded to group allocation. Blood samples also contained most of the expanded thyroid clonotypes (frequency above 0.001), which suggests that blood repertoires may reflect thyroid immune responses. A model built on a 13 V-J signature distinguished ophthalmopathy from stable hyperthyroidism, reaching 85% to 90% sensitivity and about 81% specificity in cross-validation and 80%/75% in testing. In validation, the model predicted progression to ophthalmopathy with over 60% sensitivity and 72.22% specificity, a median of 6.5 months before onset.

Moderately to severely active disease, a Clinical Activity Score of at least 3, a NOSPECS grade of at least 4, and a duration under 3 months were present in ophthalmopathy patients. Any patient with an uncontrolled infection, another autoimmune disease, pregnancy or lactation was excluded. Diagnoses were established on the basis of clinical symptoms, serum thyroxine and TRAb, thyroid ultrasound, and orbital computed tomography. PBMCs were separated from approximately 9.9 ml of fresh peripheral blood using Ficoll-Paque density gradient centrifugation. Total RNA was extracted using Trizol reagent, and RNA quality was assessed on an Agilent 2100 Bioanalyzer. Amplification of TCR beta CDR3 regions was carried out from RNA transcripts. For the first round of RT-PCR on the TCR CDR3, the HTBI primer set was used together with the Qiagen OneStep RT-PCR kit. Libraries were constructed in a second round of multiplex PCR, after which size selection and purification were performed. Libraries were sequenced paired-end with 100 bp reads on an Illumina HiSeq2000. Processing in the source paper ran as follows. SOAPnuke was used to process the raw data, throwing out any read that contained adapters or uncalled bases, had a mean Phred below 15, or lacked an exact constant-primer or identifier match. High-quality paired reads were merged using COPE v1.2.5, and each unique nucleotide sequence was defined as a clonotype. MiTCR v1.1 was used to align clonotypes to the IMGT TRBV, TRBD and TRBJ reference segments. Analysis was restricted to V-J combinations with a frequency above 0.0001, which covered just over 98% of repertoires. The TCS score was defined as F50 (clonal expansion) divided by E x V (chaos), with BLOSUM62-based TCRdist calculated between CDR3 peptides within each V-J. Welch's t-statistics and random forest reduced around 510 V-J features to under 15, which were used in a naive Bayes classifier (R e1071). The public reads were reprocessed in TCRdb via fastp at Q25 and MiXCR, keeping in-frame beta chains. CDR3 protein duplicates are merged, each entry listing the most common genes and DNA. TCRdb's processing, not the study's, gives the V and J calls here. A total of hundreds of thousands of distinct CDR3 sequences appear in this sample, nearly 20% of them only once. Over 45% of the sample rests with the top ten.

The origin of this receptor is a man between 40 and 49 years old with Graves' ophthalmopathy. Rearrangement joined TRBV7-9 to TRBJ2-1; the D gene assignment is ambiguous. The sequenced material came from blood. The CDR3 amino acid sequence is: CASSFMPYNEQFF. The DNA is TGTGCCAGCAGCTTTATGCCCTATAATGAGCAGTTCTTC.